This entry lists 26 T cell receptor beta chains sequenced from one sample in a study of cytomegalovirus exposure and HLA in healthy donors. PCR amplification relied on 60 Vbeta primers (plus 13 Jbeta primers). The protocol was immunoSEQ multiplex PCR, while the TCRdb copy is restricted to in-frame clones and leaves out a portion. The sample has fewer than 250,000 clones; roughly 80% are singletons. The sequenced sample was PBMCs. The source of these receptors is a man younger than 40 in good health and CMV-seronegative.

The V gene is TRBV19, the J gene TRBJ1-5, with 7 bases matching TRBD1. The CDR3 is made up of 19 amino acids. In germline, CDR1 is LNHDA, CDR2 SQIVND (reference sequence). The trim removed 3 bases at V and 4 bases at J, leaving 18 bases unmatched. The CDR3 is CASSIGRSGGRLENQPQHF. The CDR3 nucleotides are TGTGCCAGTAGTATCGGTCGGTCAGGGGGAAGGTTGGAAAATCAGCCCCAGCATTTT.

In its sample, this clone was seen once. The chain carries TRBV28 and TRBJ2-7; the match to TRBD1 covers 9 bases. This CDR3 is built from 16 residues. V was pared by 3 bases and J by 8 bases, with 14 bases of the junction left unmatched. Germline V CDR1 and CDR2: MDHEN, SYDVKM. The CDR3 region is CASSFGGGGQGLKQYF. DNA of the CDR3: TGTGCCAGCAGTTTTGGAGGGGGGGGACAGGGATTAAAGCAGTACTTC.

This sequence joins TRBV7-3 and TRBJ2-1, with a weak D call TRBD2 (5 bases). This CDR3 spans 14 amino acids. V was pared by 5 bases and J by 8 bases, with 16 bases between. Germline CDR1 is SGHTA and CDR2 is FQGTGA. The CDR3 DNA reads TGTGCCAGCAGCACTAGACCTGGGAGCTATGAGCAGTTCTTC. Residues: CASSTRPGSYEQFF.

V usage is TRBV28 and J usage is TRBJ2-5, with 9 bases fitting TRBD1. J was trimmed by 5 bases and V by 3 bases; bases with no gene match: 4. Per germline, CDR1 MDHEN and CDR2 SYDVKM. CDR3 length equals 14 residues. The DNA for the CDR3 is TGTGCCAGCAGTTTGGGACAGGGCTTGGAGACCCAGTACTTC. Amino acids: CASSLGQGLETQYF.

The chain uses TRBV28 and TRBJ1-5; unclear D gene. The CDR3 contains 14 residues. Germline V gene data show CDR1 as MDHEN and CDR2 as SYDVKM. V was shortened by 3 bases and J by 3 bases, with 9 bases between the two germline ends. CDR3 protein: CASSLAVINQPQHF. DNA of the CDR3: TGTGCCAGCAGTTTGGCTGTGATCAATCAGCCCCAGCATTTT. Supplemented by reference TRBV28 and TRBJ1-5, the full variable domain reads DVKVTQSSRYLVKRTGEKVFLECVQDMDHENMFWYRQDPGLGLRLIYFSYDVKMKEKGDIPEGYSVSREKKERFSLILESASTNQTSMYLCASSLAVINQPQHFGDGTRLSIL.

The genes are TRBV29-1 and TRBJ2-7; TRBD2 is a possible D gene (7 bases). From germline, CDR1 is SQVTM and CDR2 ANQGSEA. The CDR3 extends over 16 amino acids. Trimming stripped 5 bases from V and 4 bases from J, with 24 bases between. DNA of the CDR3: TGCAGCGTTTCTACATCGGGGGGCCGAACGAGGTACGAGCAGTACTTC. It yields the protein CSVSTSGGRTRYEQYF.

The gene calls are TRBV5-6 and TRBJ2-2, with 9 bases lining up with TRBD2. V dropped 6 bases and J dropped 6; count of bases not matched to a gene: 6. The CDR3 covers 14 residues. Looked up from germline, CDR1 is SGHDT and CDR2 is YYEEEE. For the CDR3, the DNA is TGTGCCAGCACCCTAGCGGGGACCCCCGGGGAGCTGTTTTTT. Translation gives CASTLAGTPGELFF.

Here the CDR3 reads CASSPDSGSTYEQYF. The CDR3 DNA reads as TGTGCCAGCAGCCCCGATAGCGGTAGTACCTACGAGCAGTACTTC. This chain connects TRBV7-2 to TRBJ2-7, with a tentative D call TRBD2 (6 bases). V was pared by 5 bases and J by 2 bases, with 16 bases between. The V gene's germline CDR1 is SGHTA and CDR2 FQGNSA. There are 15 residues in the CDR3.

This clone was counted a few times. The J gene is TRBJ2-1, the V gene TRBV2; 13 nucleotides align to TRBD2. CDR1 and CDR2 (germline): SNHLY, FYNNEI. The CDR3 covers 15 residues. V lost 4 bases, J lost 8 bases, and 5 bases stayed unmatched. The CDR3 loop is CASSGLAGGGDEQFF. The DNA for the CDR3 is TGTGCCAGCAGTGGACTAGCGGGGGGCGGCGATGAGCAGTTCTTC.

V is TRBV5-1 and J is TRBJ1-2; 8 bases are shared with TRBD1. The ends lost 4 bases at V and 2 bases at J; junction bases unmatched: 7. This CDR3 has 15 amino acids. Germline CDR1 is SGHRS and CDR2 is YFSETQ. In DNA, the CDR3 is TGCGCCAGCAGCGGACCAGGGGGCCTCAACTATGGCTACACCTTC. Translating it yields CASSGPGGLNYGYTF.

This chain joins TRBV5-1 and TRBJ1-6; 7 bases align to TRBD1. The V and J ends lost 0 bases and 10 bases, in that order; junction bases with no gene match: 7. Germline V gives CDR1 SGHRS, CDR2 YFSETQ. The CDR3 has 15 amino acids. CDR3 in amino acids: CASSLVTGAGSPLHF. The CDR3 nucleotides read TGCGCCAGCAGCTTGGTCACAGGGGCGGGATCACCCCTCCACTTT.

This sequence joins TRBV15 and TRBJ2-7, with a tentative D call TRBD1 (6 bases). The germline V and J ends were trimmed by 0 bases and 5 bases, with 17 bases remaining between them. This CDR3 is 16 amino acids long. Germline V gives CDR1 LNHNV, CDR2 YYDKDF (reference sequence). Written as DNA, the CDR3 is TGTGCCACCAGCAGAGATCAGGGGTGGCCAGCCGACGAGCAGTACTTC. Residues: CATSRDQGWPADEQYF.

The CDR3 loop is CASSPGQIDQPQHF. CDR3 coding DNA: TGTGCCAGCAGCCCAGGACAGATAGATCAGCCCCAGCATTTT. V gene TRBV13 combines with J gene TRBJ1-5, with D possibly being TRBD1 (6 bases). Deletions cut 5 bases from V and 5 bases from J, with 13 bases between. The CDR3 runs 14 residues. Germline-derived CDR1 and CDR2 are PRHDT and FYEKMQ (reference sequence).

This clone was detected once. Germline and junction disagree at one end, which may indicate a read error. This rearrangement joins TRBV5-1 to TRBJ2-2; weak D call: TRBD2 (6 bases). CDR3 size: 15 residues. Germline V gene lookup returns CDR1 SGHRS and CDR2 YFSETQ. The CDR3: CASSRLAPRTGGLFF. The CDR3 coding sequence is TGCGCCAGCAGCCGACTTGCCCCTAGGACCGGGGGGCTGTTTTTT.

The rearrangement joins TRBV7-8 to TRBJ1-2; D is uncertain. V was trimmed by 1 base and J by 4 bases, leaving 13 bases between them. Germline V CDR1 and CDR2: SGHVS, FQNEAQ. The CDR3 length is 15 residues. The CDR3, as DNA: TGTGCCAGCAGCTTAGAGTTGCCGTCGAGCTATGGCTACACCTTC. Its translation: CASSLELPSSYGYTF. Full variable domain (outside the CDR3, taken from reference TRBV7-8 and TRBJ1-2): GAGVSQSPRYKVAKRGQDVALRCDPISGHVSLFWYQQALGQGPEFLTYFQNEAQLDKSGLPSDRFFAERPEGSVSTLKIQRTQQEDSAVYLCASSLELPSSYGYTFGSGTRLTVV.

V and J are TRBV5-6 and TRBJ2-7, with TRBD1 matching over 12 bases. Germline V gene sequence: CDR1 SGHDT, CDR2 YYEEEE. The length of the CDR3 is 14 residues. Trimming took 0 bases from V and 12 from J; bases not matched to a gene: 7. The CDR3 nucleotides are TGTGCCAGCAGCTTGGGAGCCGGGACAGGGGGCCCGTACTTC. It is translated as CASSLGAGTGGPYF.

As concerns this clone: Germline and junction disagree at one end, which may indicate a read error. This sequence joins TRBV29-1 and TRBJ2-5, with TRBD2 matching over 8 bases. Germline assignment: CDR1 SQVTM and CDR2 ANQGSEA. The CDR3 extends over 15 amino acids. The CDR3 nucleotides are TGCAACGTTGATCCTATGACTAGCGATAGTGAGACCCAGTACTTC. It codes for CNVDPMTSDSETQYF.

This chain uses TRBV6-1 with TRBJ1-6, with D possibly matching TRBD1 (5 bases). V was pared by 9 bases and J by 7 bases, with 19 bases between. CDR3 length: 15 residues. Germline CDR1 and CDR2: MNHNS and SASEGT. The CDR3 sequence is CASPEPGTRNSPLHF. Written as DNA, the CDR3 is TGTGCCAGTCCAGAACCCGGGACTAGAAATTCACCCCTCCACTTT.

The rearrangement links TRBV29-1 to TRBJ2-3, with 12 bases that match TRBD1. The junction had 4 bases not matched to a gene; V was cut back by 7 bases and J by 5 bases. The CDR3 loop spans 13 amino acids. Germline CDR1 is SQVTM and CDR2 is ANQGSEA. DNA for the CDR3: TGCAGCGCTGGGGACAGGGGGCGAGATACGCAGTATTTT. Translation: CSAGDRGRDTQYF.

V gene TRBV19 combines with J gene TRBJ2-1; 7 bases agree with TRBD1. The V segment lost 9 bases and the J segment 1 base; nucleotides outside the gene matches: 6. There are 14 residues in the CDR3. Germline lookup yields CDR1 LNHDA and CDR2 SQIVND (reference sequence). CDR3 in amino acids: CASKTGESYNEQFF. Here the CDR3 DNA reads TGTGCCAGCAAAACAGGGGAATCCTACAATGAGCAGTTCTTC.

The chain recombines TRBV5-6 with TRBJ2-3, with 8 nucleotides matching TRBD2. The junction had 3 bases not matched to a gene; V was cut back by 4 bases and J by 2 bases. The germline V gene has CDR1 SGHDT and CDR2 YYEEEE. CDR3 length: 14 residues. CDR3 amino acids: CASSPTSATDTQYF. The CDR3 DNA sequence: TGTGCCAGCAGCCCGACTAGCGCCACAGATACGCAGTATTTT.

DNA for the CDR3: TGCGCCAGCAGGGATCCGGGACAGAACTATGGCTACACCTTC. It encodes CASRDPGQNYGYTF. The rearrangement joins TRBV5-1 to TRBJ1-2; TRBD1 matches 7 bases. This CDR3 region has 14 residues. V gave up 5 bases and J gave up 2 bases; unmatched junction bases: 6. Germline V gene lookup returns CDR1 SGHRS and CDR2 YFSETQ.

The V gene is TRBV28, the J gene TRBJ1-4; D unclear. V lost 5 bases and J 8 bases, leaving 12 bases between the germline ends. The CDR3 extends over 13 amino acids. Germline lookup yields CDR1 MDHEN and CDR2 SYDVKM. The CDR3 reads CASSPPLREKLFF. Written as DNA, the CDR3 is TGTGCCAGCAGTCCACCCCTCAGGGAAAAACTGTTTTTT. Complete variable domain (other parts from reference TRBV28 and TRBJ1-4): DVKVTQSSRYLVKRTGEKVFLECVQDMDHENMFWYRQDPGLGLRLIYFSYDVKMKEKGDIPEGYSVSREKKERFSLILESASTNQTSMYLCASSPPLREKLFFGSGTQLSVL.

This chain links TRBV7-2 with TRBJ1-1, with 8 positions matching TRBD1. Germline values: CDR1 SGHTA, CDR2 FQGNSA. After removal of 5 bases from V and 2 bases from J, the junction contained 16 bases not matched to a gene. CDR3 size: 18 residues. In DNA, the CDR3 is TGTGCCAGCAGCCAAGGCCCCGGGACAGGCCCCCTCAACACTGAAGCTTTCTTT. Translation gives CASSQGPGTGPLNTEAFF. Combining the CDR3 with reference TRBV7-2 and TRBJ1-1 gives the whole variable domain GAGVSQSPSNKVTEKGKDVELRCDPISGHTALYWYRQSLGQGLEFLIYFQGNSAPDKSGLPSDRFSAERTGGSVSTLTIQRTQQEDSAVYLCASSQGPGTGPLNTEAFFGQGTRLTVV.

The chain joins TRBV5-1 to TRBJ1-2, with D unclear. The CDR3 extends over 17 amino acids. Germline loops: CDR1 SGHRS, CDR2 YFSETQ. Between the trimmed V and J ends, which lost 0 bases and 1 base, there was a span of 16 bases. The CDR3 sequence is CASSLEVGVSDNYGYTF. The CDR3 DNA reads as TGCGCCAGCAGCTTGGAGGTGGGAGTATCTGATAACTATGGCTACACCTTC.

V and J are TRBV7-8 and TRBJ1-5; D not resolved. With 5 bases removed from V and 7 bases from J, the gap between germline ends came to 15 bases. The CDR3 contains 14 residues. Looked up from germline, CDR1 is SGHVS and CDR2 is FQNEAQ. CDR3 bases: TGTGCCAGCAGCCCCGACCCGGGAGACCAGCCCCAGCATTTT. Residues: CASSPDPGDQPQHF.